These 17 T cell receptor beta chains were sequenced from one sample in a study of control samples from healthy donors and cancer patients. Sequenced by immunoSEQ multiplex PCR; TCRdb stores in-frame clones only, minus some. The sample consists of some 150,000 clones, 85% to 95% of them appearing once. Sequenced material: PBMCs. Receptor source: a man aged 55 to 70 with colorectal cancer.

This clone has more than one count but fewer than ten. V and J are TRBV7-9 and TRBJ1-3; D gene uncertain. The CDR3 has 14 amino acids. Per the germline V gene, CDR1 is SEHNR and CDR2 is FQNEAQ (reference sequence). Trimming pared 2 bases from V and 0 bases from J, leaving 5 bases between. The DNA of the CDR3 is TGTGCCAGCAGCTTACGGGCCTCTGGAAACACCATATATTTT. Its translation: CASSLRASGNTIYF.

The chain couples TRBV5-5 to TRBJ1-5; a possible D gene is TRBD1 (6 bases). The CDR3 totals 14 residues. V lost 3 bases to trimming and J lost 4 bases, with 11 bases between them. CDR1 is SGHKS, CDR2 YYEKEE, per germline (reference sequence). CDR3 sequence: CASSSGDGNQPQHF. CDR3 DNA: TGTGCCAGCAGCTCAGGGGACGGGAATCAGCCCCAGCATTTT.

The chain joins TRBV9 to TRBJ2-6, with D unresolved. The length of the CDR3 is 14 residues. V was pared by 4 bases and J by 0 bases, with 5 bases between. CDR1 SGDLS and CDR2 YYNGEE come from the germline V gene. For the CDR3, the DNA is TGTGCCAGCAGCCCGCCCTCTGGGGCCAACGTCCTGACTTTC. Amino acids: CASSPPSGANVLTF.

The chain recombines TRBV7-9 with TRBJ2-7; D call uncertain. CDR3 length: 14 amino acids. Per the germline V gene, CDR1 is SEHNR and CDR2 is FQNEAQ (reference sequence). Trimming stripped 5 bases from V and 0 bases from J, with 11 bases between. The CDR3 region has the DNA TGTGCCAGCAGCCCGCGGACGGTCTCCTACGAGCAGTACTTC. Translating gives CASSPRTVSYEQYF. Looking up the rest from reference TRBV7-9 and TRBJ2-7 gives the full variable domain: DTGVSQNPRHKITKRGQNVTFRCDPISEHNRLYWYRQTLGQGPEFLTYFQNEAQLEKSRLLSDRFSAERPKGSFSTLEIQRTEQGDSAMYLCASSPRTVSYEQYFGPGTRLTVT.

J is TRBJ2-2 and V is TRBV28; 9 nucleotides agree with TRBD1. CDR1 MDHEN and CDR2 SYDVKM come from the germline V gene. CDR3 size: 16 residues. With 5 bases clipped from V and 4 bases from J, the junction kept 8 bases outside the gene matches. The DNA of the CDR3 is TGTGCCAGCAGTCCCCCGGGACAGGGTAGCACCGGGGAGCTGTTTTTT. It codes for CASSPPGQGSTGELFF.

The genes are TRBV5-4 and TRBJ2-3; 12 positions match TRBD2. Germline values: CDR1 SGHNT, CDR2 YYREEE (reference sequence). The CDR3 totals 15 residues. After removal of 0 bases from V and 12 bases from J, the junction contained 8 bases not matched to a gene. The CDR3 coding sequence is TGTGCCAGCAGCTTGGCCGGGAGACTAGCGGGGGAACAGTATTTT. Translating gives CASSLAGRLAGEQYF.

The chain links TRBV27 to TRBJ2-5; TRBD1 might be the D (5 bases). CDR1 is MNHEY and CDR2 is SMNVEV in the germline V gene (reference sequence). V lost 6 bases and J lost 4, with 18 bases in between. The CDR3 loop spans 15 amino acids. CDR3 sequence: CASSPTRQYGETQYF. The CDR3 nucleotides read TGTGCCAGCAGCCCCACGCGACAGTACGGAGAGACCCAGTACTTC.

The chain is built from TRBV18 and TRBJ1-2; 7 nucleotides align to TRBD1. This CDR3 is built from 14 residues. Germline V gene sequence: CDR1 KGHSH, CDR2 LQKENI. The trim removed 1 base at V and 6 bases at J, leaving 5 bases unmatched. CDR3 nucleotide sequence: TGTGCCAGCTCACCACTTGTTCAGGGGGATGGCTACACCTTC. Encoded protein: CASSPLVQGDGYTF.

The chain links TRBV5-5 to TRBJ2-1; TRBD1 matches 8 bases. This CDR3 is built from 17 residues. V gave up 4 bases and J gave up 4 bases; unmatched junction bases: 13. Germline lookup yields CDR1 SGHKS and CDR2 YYEKEE (reference sequence). CDR3 in DNA: TGTGCCAGCAGCCTGGAACGGGACAGGAGGGATTACAATGAGCAGTTCTTC. Its protein product is CASSLERDRRDYNEQFF.

The V call is TRBV5-4, the J call TRBJ1-1, with 9 positions matching TRBD1. With V trimmed by 4 bases and J by 1 base, 8 bases remained unmatched. This CDR3 contains 16 residues. CDR1 and CDR2 (germline): SGHNT, YYREEE (reference sequence). The CDR3 protein is CASSKYRGLGNTEAFF. The CDR3 coding sequence is TGTGCCAGCAGCAAATACAGGGGGCTGGGGAACACTGAAGCTTTCTTT.

The sample holds one count of this clone. The gene calls are TRBV23-1 and TRBJ2-2, with D perhaps TRBD2 (5 bases). TRBV23-1 is known as an ORF, though its function is uncertain. The CDR3 loop spans 14 amino acids. V lost 5 bases and J lost 6, with 13 bases in between. The CDR3 reads CASSWWETPGELFF. Written as DNA, the CDR3 is TGCGCCAGCAGTTGGTGGGAGACGCCCGGGGAGCTGTTTTTT.

This chain uses TRBV7-2 with TRBJ2-3; TRBD1 is a possible D gene (5 bases). The CDR3 is 16 residues long. Germline-derived CDR1 and CDR2 are SGHTA and FQGNSA. Between the trimmed V and J ends, which lost 6 bases and 7 bases, there was a span of 23 bases. CDR3 in amino acids: CASSQARGGTSYTQYF. In DNA form, the CDR3 reads TGTGCCAGCAGTCAGGCTAGGGGCGGCACCTCGTATACGCAGTATTTT.

The CDR3 is CASSSRVSRGGDEQFF. The CDR3 nucleotides read TGTGCCAGTAGTTCAAGGGTGAGCAGGGGGGGCGATGAGCAGTTCTTC. The chain links TRBV19 to TRBJ2-1; D possibly uses TRBD1 or TRBD2 (7 bases each). V lost 5 bases and J 8 bases, leaving 22 bases between the germline ends. This CDR3 contains 16 residues. CDR1 and CDR2 (germline): LNHDA, SQIVND (reference sequence).

This chain connects TRBV12-3 or TRBV12-4 to TRBJ1-2, with D possibly being TRBD1 (5 bases). V lost 8 bases and J lost 8, with 15 bases in between. CDR3 length equals 12 residues. The CDR3 DNA reads TGTGCCAGCCGGGGCAGGTCTGGGGGCTACACCTTC. The encoded protein is CASRGRSGGYTF.

The chain combines TRBV6-5 with TRBJ1-2; D might be TRBD1 (6 bases). The germline CDR1 and CDR2 sequences are MNHEY and SVGAGI. The CDR3 has 14 amino acids. Trimming removed 7 bases at V and 6 bases at J, with 18 bases between. DNA of the CDR3: TGTGCCAGCACCGAAGGTGGGGGCGCGAATGGCTACACCTTC. It specifies CASTEGGGANGYTF.

The chain uses TRBV11-3 and TRBJ2-1, with 9 nucleotides matching TRBD2. After removal of 2 bases from V and 8 bases from J, the junction contained 10 bases not matched to a gene. CDR3 length: 16 amino acids. Per germline, CDR1 SGHNT and CDR2 YENEEA. CDR3 nucleotide sequence: TGTGCCAGCAGCTTACTCATGGCGGGGGGGCCCGATGAGCAGTTCTTC. It is translated as CASSLLMAGGPDEQFF.

The rearrangement uses TRBV19 and TRBJ1-3; tentative D call: TRBD1 (5 bases). Trimming took off 0 bases at V and 10 bases at J, with 10 bases between the two ends. The CDR3 loop spans 13 amino acids. Germline V gene sequence: CDR1 LNHDA, CDR2 SQIVND (reference sequence). The DNA for the CDR3 is TGTGCCAGTAGTATAGATCGGGGCGCAACCATATATTTT. Amino acid sequence: CASSIDRGATIYF. Drawing the rest from reference TRBV19 and TRBJ1-3, the complete variable domain is DGGITQSPKYLFRKEGQNVTLSCEQNLNHDAMYWYRQDPGQGLRLIYYSQIVNDFQKGDIAEGYSVSREKKESFPLTVTSAQKNPTAFYLCASSIDRGATIYFGEGSWLTVV.